The 20 T cell receptor beta chains below were found in one sample sequenced in a study of T cell responses to AZD1222 COVID-19 vaccine. This table comes from immunoSEQ multiplex PCR, and its TCRdb copy is limited to in-frame clones, with some not included. Of 140,000 to 150,000 clones detected, about 92% appear once; the ten largest clones hold under 3.5%. The starting material was peripheral blood, obtained 28 days after the second AZD1222 dose. All receptors derive from an adult who received the AZD1222 COVID-19 vaccine.

CDR3 residues: CASSATRGLGYEQYF. CDR3 nucleotides: TGTGCCAGCAGCGCAACCAGGGGTTTGGGCTACGAGCAGTACTTC. The V and J genes are TRBV7-9 and TRBJ2-7; possibly TRBD1 for D (6 bases). The CDR3 covers 15 residues. Germline loops: CDR1 SEHNR, CDR2 FQNEAQ (reference sequence). Trimming removed 5 bases at V and 3 bases at J, with 17 bases between. Filled out from reference TRBV7-9 and TRBJ2-7, the complete variable domain reads DTGVSQNPRHKITKRGQNVTFRCDPISEHNRLYWYRQTLGQGPEFLTYFQNEAQLEKSRLLSDRFSAERPKGSFSTLEIQRTEQGDSAMYLCASSATRGLGYEQYFGPGTRLTVT.

The chain is built from TRBV10-3 and TRBJ2-1, with TRBD2 matching 12 bases. The trim removed 3 bases at V and 1 base at J, leaving 7 bases unmatched. The CDR3 sequence is 18 residues long. Germline-derived CDR1 and CDR2 are ENHRY and SYGVKD. The CDR3 is CAISETSGRSFSYNEQFF. CDR3 bases: TGTGCCATCAGTGAAACTAGCGGGAGGTCCTTTTCCTACAATGAGCAGTTCTTC.

This sequence joins TRBV9 and TRBJ1-4; D is unresolved. CDR1 is SGDLS and CDR2 is YYNGEE in the germline V gene. The V gene lost 3 bases and the J gene lost 2 bases, with 11 bases spanning the gap. The CDR3 runs to 15 residues. CDR3: CASSANIGTNEKLFF. For the CDR3, the DNA is TGTGCCAGCAGCGCCAACATAGGGACTAATGAAAAACTGTTTTTT.

The chain links TRBV30 to TRBJ1-6; D gene uncertain. Germline V lookup: CDR1 GTSNPN, CDR2 SVGIG (reference sequence). The CDR3 contains 13 residues. Trimming took off 0 bases at V and 10 bases at J, with 10 bases between the two ends. The CDR3 DNA follows: TGTGCCTGGAGTGTATACGGGGAGTCACCCCTCCACTTT. Amino acids: CAWSVYGESPLHF.

The genes are TRBV20-1 and TRBJ2-3; 15 nucleotides match TRBD2. The CDR3 is made up of 19 amino acids. Trimming at V came to 3 bases and at J to 2 bases, leaving 12 bases not matched to a gene. Germline assignment: CDR1 DFQATT and CDR2 SNEGSKA (reference sequence). As DNA, the CDR3 is TGCAGTGCTAGTGGGCTACGGACTAGCGGGAGGGGCCCCACAGATACGCAGTATTTT. Amino acid sequence: CSASGLRTSGRGPTDTQYF.

The rearrangement links TRBV6-2 or TRBV6-3 to TRBJ2-1; D call uncertain. Germline V gene lookup returns CDR1 MNHEY and CDR2 SVGEGT. The V end was cut by 0 bases, the J end by 4 bases, with 13 bases between. The CDR3 totals 16 residues. CDR3 bases: TGTGCCAGCAGTTACTCGCAGAACCCCCCGTACAATGAGCAGTTCTTC. It yields the protein CASSYSQNPPYNEQFF.

V is TRBV19 and J is TRBJ2-1, with TRBD2 matching 7 bases. Germline V gene lookup returns CDR1 LNHDA and CDR2 SQIVND (reference sequence). CDR3 length equals 15 residues. V dropped 1 base and J dropped 6; count of bases not matched to a gene: 6. CDR3 loop: CASSIAAGVSNEQFF. CDR3 bases: TGTGCCAGTAGTATAGCGGCGGGAGTCAGCAATGAGCAGTTCTTC.

The chain is built from TRBV27 and TRBJ2-1; 12 bases are shared with TRBD2. There are 16 residues in the CDR3. The germline V gene has CDR1 MNHEY and CDR2 SMNVEV (reference sequence). The V segment lost 6 bases and the J segment 6 bases; nucleotides outside the gene matches: 9. CDR3 in DNA: TGTGCCAGCAGCCCTCGACTAGCGGGAGTAGGCAATGAGCAGTTCTTC. Protein: CASSPRLAGVGNEQFF.

As DNA, the CDR3 is TGTGCCACCAGTGATCCCGGGACAGGGTACAATGAGCAGTTCTTC. Translation gives CATSDPGTGYNEQFF. The chain is built from TRBV24-1 and TRBJ2-1; 9 bases map to TRBD1. This CDR3 region has 15 residues. J was trimmed by 4 bases and V by 3 bases; bases with no gene match: 3. Per the germline V gene, CDR1 is KGHDR and CDR2 is SFDVKD.

The genes are TRBV4-3 and TRBJ2-7; 11 nucleotides align to TRBD2. This CDR3 has 16 amino acids. Germline CDR1 reads LGHNA; CDR2 reads YSLEER. The junction had 7 bases not matched to a gene; V was cut back by 2 bases and J by 4 bases. Written as DNA, the CDR3 is TGCGCCAGCAGCCAAACCCCTAGCGGGGGGACTTACGAGCAGTACTTC. Amino acid sequence: CASSQTPSGGTYEQYF.

The chain recombines TRBV28 with TRBJ2-3; D is tentatively TRBD1 or TRBD2 (5 bases each). Per germline, CDR1 MDHEN and CDR2 SYDVKM. This CDR3 has 15 residues. Between the trimmed V and J ends, which lost 6 bases and 0 bases, there was a span of 13 bases. The CDR3 protein is CASRTGTVSTDTQYF. As DNA, the CDR3 is TGTGCCAGCAGAACCGGGACCGTTAGCACAGATACGCAGTATTTT.

The V call is TRBV11-2, the J call TRBJ2-7, with D maybe TRBD2 (5 bases). The CDR3 loop spans 15 amino acids. V was clipped by 6 bases and J by 0 bases, with 15 bases between them. Germline CDR1 SGHAT, CDR2 FQNNGV. This CDR3 is CASSRENGGSYEQYF. The CDR3 coding sequence is TGTGCCAGCAGTCGAGAAAACGGAGGCTCCTACGAGCAGTACTTC.

The V call is TRBV5-1, the J call TRBJ1-2; 10 bases match TRBD1. V lost 5 bases and J lost 2; bases outside the gene matches: 9. Germline V gene sequence: CDR1 SGHRS, CDR2 YFSETQ. The CDR3 extends over 16 amino acids. The CDR3 reads CASSRDRDRGNYGYTF. As DNA, the CDR3 is TGCGCCAGCAGTCGCGACCGGGACAGGGGAAACTATGGCTACACCTTC.

V and J are TRBV9 and TRBJ2-1; D tentatively fits TRBD1 or TRBD2 (5 bases each). Trimming shortened V by 0 bases and J by 7 bases, and 14 bases separated the two germline ends. This CDR3 contains 15 residues. In germline, CDR1 is SGDLS, CDR2 YYNGEE. In DNA, the CDR3 is TGTGCCAGCAGCGTAGCGGGGCCTGGTTTAAATGAGCAGTTCTTC. Translation: CASSVAGPGLNEQFF.

The genes are TRBV6-5 and TRBJ2-7; 11 bases line up with TRBD1. This CDR3 contains 14 residues. Trimming cost V 6 bases and J 5 bases; bases outside gene matches: 6. The germline CDR1 and CDR2 sequences are MNHEY and SVGAGI. As DNA, the CDR3 is TGTGCCAGCAGCGAGGACAGGGGGCTCGACGAGCAGTACTTC. It specifies CASSEDRGLDEQYF.

This chain links TRBV7-9 with TRBJ2-2; 12 bases line up with TRBD2. The CDR3 length is 15 residues. CDR1 and CDR2 (germline): SEHNR, FQNEAQ (reference sequence). The ends lost 5 bases at V and 5 bases at J; junction bases unmatched: 3. The CDR3 DNA is TGTGCCAGCAGCGAAGGACTAGCGGGAACCGGGGAGCTGTTTTTT. Translating it yields CASSEGLAGTGELFF.

The J gene is TRBJ2-1, the V gene TRBV5-5; 8 bases are a match to TRBD1. J was trimmed by 6 bases and V by 4 bases; bases with no gene match: 12. Germline V lookup: CDR1 SGHKS, CDR2 YYEKEE (reference sequence). The CDR3 totals 16 residues. CDR3 protein: CASSGRTGPVGNEQFF. As DNA, the CDR3 is TGTGCCAGCAGCGGGAGGACAGGGCCTGTCGGCAATGAGCAGTTCTTC.

The chain couples TRBV4-3 to TRBJ2-1; 8 bases are shared with TRBD2. Looked up from germline, CDR1 is LGHNA and CDR2 is YSLEER. This CDR3 spans 15 amino acids. Trimming cost V 1 base and J 9 bases; bases outside gene matches: 8. The DNA of the CDR3 is TGCGCCAGCAGCCAAGTAGCCCAGGCGGGGGGTGAGCAGTTCTTC. Translation gives CASSQVAQAGGEQFF.

J is TRBJ1-4 and V is TRBV6-5; no firm D call. V dropped 2 bases and J dropped 2 bases, with 6 bases sitting between them. The CDR3 sequence is 14 residues long. Germline-derived CDR1 and CDR2 are MNHEY and SVGAGI. The CDR3 DNA follows: TGTGCCAGCAGTTACCAGAGTACTAATGAAAAACTGTTTTTT. Encoded protein: CASSYQSTNEKLFF.

This chain uses TRBV28 with TRBJ1-2; tentative D call: TRBD1 (5 bases). Trimming left V 7 bases short and J 2 bases short, with 14 bases between. The CDR3 is 14 amino acids. Germline V lookup: CDR1 MDHEN, CDR2 SYDVKM. The CDR3 loop reads CASTPAGLNYGYTF. In DNA, the CDR3 is TGTGCCAGCACTCCGGCAGGGCTGAACTATGGCTACACCTTC.